This T cell receptor beta chain was found in a study of blood T cell repertoires in COVID-19. The table came from immunoSEQ multiplex PCR; TCRdb's copy has only in-frame clones and leaves some out. The data hold 90,000 to 110,000 clones, with around 81% observed a single time. Source material: peripheral blood. The TCR originated in a man older than 75 with acute or convalescent COVID-19.

CDR3 nucleotides: TGCGCCAGCAGCTTGGACGGGGGGAACACTGAAGCTTTCTTT. Amino acid sequence: CASSLDGGNTEAFF. The rearrangement links TRBV5-1 to TRBJ1-1; D perhaps matches TRBD1 (5 bases). There are 14 residues in the CDR3. In germline, CDR1 is SGHRS, CDR2 YFSETQ. V was clipped by 0 bases and J by 1 base, with 7 bases between them.